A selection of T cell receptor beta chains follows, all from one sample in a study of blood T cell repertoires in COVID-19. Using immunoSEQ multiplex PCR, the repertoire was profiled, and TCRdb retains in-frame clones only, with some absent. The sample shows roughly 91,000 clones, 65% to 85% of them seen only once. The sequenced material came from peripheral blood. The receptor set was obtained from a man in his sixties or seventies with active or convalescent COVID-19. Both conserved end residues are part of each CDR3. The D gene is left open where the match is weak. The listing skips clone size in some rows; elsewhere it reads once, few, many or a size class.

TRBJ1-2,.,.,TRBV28,CASSLGQGNNYGYTF,TGTGCCAGCAGTTTGGGGCAGGGTAATAACTATGGCTACACCTTC
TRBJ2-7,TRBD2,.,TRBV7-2,CASSYPPGLAHSYEQYF,TGTGCCAGCAGCTATCCCCCGGGACTAGCCCACTCCTACGAGCAGTACTTC
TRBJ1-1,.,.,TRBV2,CASSGSRGTEAFF,TGTGCCAGCAGCGGAAGCAGGGGAACTGAAGCTTTCTTT
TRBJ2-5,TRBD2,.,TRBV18,CASSPTGTSGKETQYF,TGTGCCAGCTCACCTACCGGGACTAGCGGAAAAGAGACCCAGTACTTC
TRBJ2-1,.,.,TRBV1,CTSSQVRESNSYNEQFF,TGCACCAGCAGCCAGGTTAGAGAGTCCAACTCCTACAATGAGCAGTTCTTC
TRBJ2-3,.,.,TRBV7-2,CASSFIVRDTQYF,TGTGCCAGCAGCTTCATCGTCAGGGATACGCAGTATTTT
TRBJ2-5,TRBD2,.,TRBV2,CASSGLAGDQETQYF,TGTGCCAGCAGTGGACTAGCGGGGGACCAAGAGACCCAGTACTTC
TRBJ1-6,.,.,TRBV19,CASSINSGNSPLHF,TGTGCCAGTAGTATTAACAGCGGGAATTCACCCCTCCACTTT
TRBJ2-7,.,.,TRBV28,CASSFQDSYEQYF,TGTGCCAGCAGTTTCCAGGACAGCTACGAGCAGTACTTC
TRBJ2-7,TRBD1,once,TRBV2,CASRPGGVYEQYF,TGTGCCAGCAGGCCAGGGGGCGTCTACGAGCAGTACTTC
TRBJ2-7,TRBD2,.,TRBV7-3,CASSQGLAGVSEQYF,TGTGCCAGCAGCCAGGGACTAGCGGGGGTAAGCGAGCAGTACTTC
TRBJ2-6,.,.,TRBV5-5,CASMRTGTGANVLTF,TGTGCCAGCATGCGGACGGGAACCGGGGCCAACGTCCTGACTTTC
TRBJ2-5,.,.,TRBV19,CASSMGGPQETQYF,TGTGCCAGTAGTATGGGTGGGCCCCAAGAGACCCAGTACTTC
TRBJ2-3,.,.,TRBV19,CASSNPRRGADAYSTDTQYF,TGTGCCAGTAGTAACCCCCGTCGCGGGGCGGACGCTTATAGCACAGATACGCAGTATTTT
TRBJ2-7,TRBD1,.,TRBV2,CASKSGTGGPYEQYF,TGTGCCAGCAAATCCGGGACAGGGGGCCCCTACGAGCAGTACTTC
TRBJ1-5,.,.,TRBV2,CASRGPWGNQPQHF,TGTGCCAGCAGGGGGCCTTGGGGAAATCAGCCCCAGCATTTT
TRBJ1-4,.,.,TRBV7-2,CASSPDRLSEKLFF,TGTGCCAGCAGCCCCGACAGGTTAAGTGAAAAACTGTTTTTT
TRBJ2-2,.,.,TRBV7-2,CASSPRGTRLGELFF,TGTGCCAGCAGCCCCCGCGGGACCCGCCTCGGGGAGCTGTTTTTT
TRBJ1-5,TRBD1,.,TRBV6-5,CASRGGDRRYQPQHF,TGTGCCAGCAGGGGGGGGGACAGGAGGTATCAGCCCCAGCATTTT
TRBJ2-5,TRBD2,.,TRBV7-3,CASSPGRGGETQYF,TGTGCCAGCAGCCCCGGACGGGGGGGAGAGACCCAGTACTTC
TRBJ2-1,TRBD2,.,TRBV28,CASSLYSGGLAGEQFF,TGTGCCAGCAGTTTATATAGCGGGGGGCTAGCTGGTGAGCAGTTCTTC